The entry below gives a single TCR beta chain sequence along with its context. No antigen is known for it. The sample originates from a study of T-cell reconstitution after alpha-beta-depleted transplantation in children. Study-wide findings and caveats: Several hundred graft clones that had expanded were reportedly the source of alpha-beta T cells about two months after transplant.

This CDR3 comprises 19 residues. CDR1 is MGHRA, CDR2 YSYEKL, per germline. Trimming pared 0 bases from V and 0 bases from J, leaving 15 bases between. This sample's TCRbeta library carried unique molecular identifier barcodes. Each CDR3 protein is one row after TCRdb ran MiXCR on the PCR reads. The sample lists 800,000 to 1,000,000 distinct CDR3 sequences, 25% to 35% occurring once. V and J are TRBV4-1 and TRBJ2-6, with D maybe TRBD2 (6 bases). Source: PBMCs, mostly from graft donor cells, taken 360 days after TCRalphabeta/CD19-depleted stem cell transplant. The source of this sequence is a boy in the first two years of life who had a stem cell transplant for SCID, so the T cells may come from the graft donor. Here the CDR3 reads CASSQEAFGGVSGANVLTF. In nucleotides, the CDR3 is TGCGCCAGCAGCCAAGAGGCCTTCGGCGGGGTCTCTGGGGCCAACGTCCTGACTTTC.